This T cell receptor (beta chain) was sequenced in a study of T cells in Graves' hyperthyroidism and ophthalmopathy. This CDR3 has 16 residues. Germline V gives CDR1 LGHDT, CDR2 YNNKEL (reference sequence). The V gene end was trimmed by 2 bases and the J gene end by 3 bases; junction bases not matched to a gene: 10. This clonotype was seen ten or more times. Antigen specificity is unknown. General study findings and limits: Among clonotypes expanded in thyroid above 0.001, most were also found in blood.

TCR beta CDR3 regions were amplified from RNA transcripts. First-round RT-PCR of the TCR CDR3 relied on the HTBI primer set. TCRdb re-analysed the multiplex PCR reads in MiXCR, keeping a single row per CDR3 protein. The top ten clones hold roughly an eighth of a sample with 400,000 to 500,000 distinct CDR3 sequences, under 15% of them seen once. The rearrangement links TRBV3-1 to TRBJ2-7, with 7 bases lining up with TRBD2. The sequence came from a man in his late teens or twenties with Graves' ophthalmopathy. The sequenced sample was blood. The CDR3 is CASSQRPMPGGYEQYF. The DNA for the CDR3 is TGTGCCAGCAGCCAAAGACCCATGCCGGGGGGCTACGAGCAGTACTTC.